This TCR beta chain was identified during a study of T cell changes during pregnancy in multiple sclerosis. Sequenced by immunoSEQ multiplex PCR; TCRdb stores in-frame clones only, minus some. The table records tens of thousands of clones, around nine tenths of them present only once. The length of the CDR3 is 14 residues. V gave up 7 bases and J gave up 7 bases, with 17 bases separating them. Germline V gives CDR1 MNHNY, CDR2 SVGAGI (reference sequence). The clonotype was recovered from a female donor with multiple sclerosis, enrolled in a pregnancy study. The V and J genes are TRBV6-6 and TRBJ1-5; TRBD1 is a possible D gene (5 bases). Specimen: CD4+ T cells from peripheral blood mononuclear cells, collected before pregnancy. The CDR3 sequence: CASNLQGLGQPQHF. The CDR3, as DNA: TGTGCCAGCAACTTGCAGGGACTCGGACAGCCCCAGCATTTT.